These 32 T cell receptor beta chains share one sample of origin, sequenced in a study of response to subunit inactivated influenza vaccine. Using its own MiXCR run on the RT-PCR reads, TCRdb lists one record per CDR3 protein. This table has more than 200,000 distinct CDR3 sequences, 10% to 15% appearing once. This specimen consisted of non-naive T cells sorted from PBMCs, obtained 14 to 15 days before vaccination. The receptors here all came from a man aged 50 or older who received an inactivated influenza vaccine.

V is TRBV7-9 and J is TRBJ2-2; possibly TRBD1 or TRBD2 for D (5 bases each). The CDR3 has 14 residues. Germline assignment: CDR1 SEHNR and CDR2 FQNEAQ (reference sequence). With 4 bases removed from V and 4 bases from J, the gap between germline ends came to 10 bases. The CDR3 bases are TGTGCCAGCAGCTGGGGCCGGGGCACCGGGGAGCTGTTTTTT. Translated: CASSWGRGTGELFF. Supplemented by reference TRBV7-9 and TRBJ2-2, the full variable domain reads DTGVSQNPRHKITKRGQNVTFRCDPISEHNRLYWYRQTLGQGPEFLTYFQNEAQLEKSRLLSDRFSAERPKGSFSTLEIQRTEQGDSAMYLCASSWGRGTGELFFGEGSRLTVL.

This clonotype was counted ten times or more. This chain links TRBV5-1 with TRBJ2-4; weak D call: TRBD1 (6 bases). Germline V gene lookup returns CDR1 SGHRS and CDR2 YFSETQ. Between the trimmed V and J ends, which lost 2 bases and 2 bases, there was a span of 14 bases. The CDR3 extends over 16 amino acids. The CDR3 protein is CASSFGGLTTKNIQYF. CDR3 nucleotides: TGCGCCAGCAGCTTTGGGGGCCTTACTACCAAAAACATTCAGTACTTC.

As for this clonotype: One end of the junction is discordant with germline, which a read error may explain. The chain combines TRBV3-1 with TRBJ1-1; 8 positions agree with TRBD1. Germline-derived CDR1 and CDR2 are LGHDT and YNNKEL (reference sequence). The CDR3 spans 13 residues. CDR3 residues: CASSQEEGQGQSF. CDR3 sequence (DNA): TGTGCCAGCAGCCAAGAGGAAGGACAGGGACAATCATTT.

This clonotype was seen only a few times. This chain joins TRBV19 and TRBJ1-2, with TRBD1 matching 8 bases. Germline assignment: CDR1 LNHDA and CDR2 SQIVND (reference sequence). The CDR3 sequence is 13 residues long. V lost 6 bases and J lost 7; bases outside the gene matches: 7. The CDR3 spells CASSRDRGAGYTF. Written as DNA, the CDR3 is TGTGCCAGTAGCAGAGACAGGGGCGCTGGCTACACCTTC.

This clonotype has ten or more counts. This sequence joins TRBV7-2 and TRBJ2-7; 7 bases fit TRBD2. The germline CDR1 and CDR2 sequences are SGHTA and FQGNSA. The V segment lost 1 base and the J segment 9 bases; nucleotides outside the gene matches: 3. The CDR3 length is 12 residues. The CDR3 loop is CASSLERGAQYF. CDR3 bases: TGTGCCAGCAGCTTAGAGCGGGGTGCGCAGTACTTC.

This clonotype was observed many times. V is TRBV20-1 and J is TRBJ1-2; TRBD1 is a possible D gene (5 bases). The germline CDR1 and CDR2 sequences are DFQATT and SNEGSKA (reference sequence). V lost 0 bases and J lost 1, with 18 bases in between. The CDR3 sequence is 17 residues long. This CDR3 is CSARDPPRESINYGYTF. DNA of the CDR3: TGCAGTGCTAGAGATCCCCCCAGGGAATCCATTAACTATGGCTACACCTTC.

J is TRBJ1-2 and V is TRBV24-1; TRBD1 aligns across 10 bases. The CDR3 extends over 15 amino acids. The germline CDR1 and CDR2 sequences are KGHDR and SFDVKD. V was clipped by 10 bases and J by 6 bases; unmatched bases: 13. The CDR3 sequence: CATSRQGAGFNGYTF. The CDR3 DNA reads as TGTGCCACTTCCCGACAGGGGGCAGGTTTCAATGGCTACACCTTC.

The table lists this clonotype with many counts. The CDR3 sequence: CASSRSTSGYYNEQFF. CDR3 nucleotide sequence: TGCGCCAGCAGCCGATCGACTAGCGGATACTACAATGAGCAGTTCTTC. The V gene is TRBV5-1, the J gene TRBJ2-1; 9 bases match TRBD2. The CDR3 covers 16 residues. Trimming took 4 bases from V and 3 from J; bases not matched to a gene: 8. The V gene's germline CDR1 is SGHRS and CDR2 YFSETQ.

The chain employs TRBV5-1 and TRBJ2-7; D possibly corresponds to TRBD2 (6 bases). The CDR3 covers 15 residues. Deletions cut 3 bases from V and 4 bases from J, with 17 bases between. Germline V gene sequence: CDR1 SGHRS, CDR2 YFSETQ. This CDR3 reads CASSWNTGTEYEQYF. In DNA form, the CDR3 reads TGCGCCAGCAGCTGGAACACCGGGACTGAGTACGAGCAGTACTTC.

This clonotype was seen at least ten times. The gene calls are TRBV3-1 and TRBJ2-4; TRBD1 matches 11 bases. The CDR3 is 15 amino acids. CDR1 is LGHDT and CDR2 is YNNKEL in the germline V gene (reference sequence). The V and J ends lost 1 base and 7 bases, in that order; junction bases with no gene match: 3. As DNA, the CDR3 is TGTGCCAGCAGCCAAGGGACAGGGGGCTCGAACATTCAGTACTTC. This codes for CASSQGTGGSNIQYF.

This clonotype was observed a few times. The chain couples TRBV5-1 to TRBJ2-7; 7 bases agree with TRBD1. Germline trimming cut 4 bases from V and 3 bases from J; bases unmatched to any gene: 10. The CDR3 length is 15 residues. CDR1 SGHRS and CDR2 YFSETQ come from the germline V gene. CDR3 sequence (DNA): TGCGCCAGCAGCAAGGGACAGCGCGATTTCTACGAGCAGTACTTC. Protein sequence: CASSKGQRDFYEQYF.

This clonotype occurred many times. The chain is built from TRBV7-2 and TRBJ2-3; perhaps TRBD2 as D (6 bases). The germline V gene has CDR1 SGHTA and CDR2 FQGNSA. CDR3 length: 12 residues. V was pared by 5 bases and J by 9 bases, with 12 bases between. In DNA, the CDR3 is TGTGCCAGCAGCCCGAGCGGGCTCACGCAGTATTTT. Its translation: CASSPSGLTQYF.

This clonotype was detected many times. V is TRBV10-3 and J is TRBJ2-7, with 12 nucleotides matching TRBD2. CDR3 length: 14 residues. With V trimmed by 3 bases and J by 6 bases, 3 bases remained unmatched. Germline V gene data show CDR1 as ENHRY and CDR2 as SYGVKD. CDR3: CAISDRLAGVEQYF. CDR3 bases: TGTGCCATCAGTGACCGACTAGCGGGAGTCGAGCAGTACTTC.

This clonotype showed up many times. This sequence joins TRBV28 and TRBJ2-1, with TRBD2 matching 9 bases. V lost 4 bases and J lost 3; bases outside the gene matches: 13. CDR3 length: 18 amino acids. Germline-derived CDR1 and CDR2 are MDHEN and SYDVKM. CDR3 region: CASSSPISGTSIYNEQFF. In DNA, the CDR3 is TGTGCCAGCAGTTCGCCTATCTCCGGGACTAGCATCTACAATGAGCAGTTCTTC.

Only a few counts were recorded for this clonotype. V usage is TRBV11-2 and J usage is TRBJ2-4, with 10 bases aligning to TRBD2. Germline CDR1 and CDR2: SGHAT and FQNNGV. There are 15 residues in the CDR3. V dropped 5 bases and J dropped 8; count of bases not matched to a gene: 9. CDR3 amino acids: CASSLGLARGDIQYF. The CDR3 region has the DNA TGTGCCAGCAGCCTGGGACTAGCGAGAGGAGACATTCAGTACTTC.

This clonotype was picked up a small number of times. This chain links TRBV19 with TRBJ2-1, with 11 bases fitting TRBD2. The ends lost 5 bases at V and 6 bases at J; junction bases unmatched: 6. CDR3 length equals 15 residues. The germline gives CDR1 LNHDA, CDR2 SQIVND (reference sequence). CDR3 bases: TGTGCCAGTAGTTTGACTAGCGGGACCGTCAATGAGCAGTTCTTC. Its translation: CASSLTSGTVNEQFF.

This chain uses TRBV7-9 with TRBJ1-1; 7 bases are a match to TRBD1. Germline lookup yields CDR1 SEHNR and CDR2 FQNEAQ (reference sequence). Germline trimming cut 6 bases from V and 5 bases from J; bases unmatched to any gene: 9. This CDR3 is 14 amino acids long. The CDR3 DNA is TGTGCCAGCAGTGGCCAGGGGGTGATAACTGAAGCTTTCTTT. Its protein product is CASSGQGVITEAFF.

The chain uses TRBV7-2 and TRBJ2-7, with TRBD2 matching over 12 bases. Germline loops: CDR1 SGHTA, CDR2 FQGNSA. The CDR3 consists of 15 residues. Trimming at V came to 5 bases and at J to 4 bases, leaving 6 bases not matched to a gene. The CDR3 DNA reads TGTGCCAGCAGCCGCGGACTAGCGGGAATTTACGAGCAGTACTTC. Translation gives CASSRGLAGIYEQYF.

V gene TRBV9 combines with J gene TRBJ2-7; D unclear. The CDR3 totals 14 residues. The V end lost 0 bases, the J end lost 4 bases, and 11 bases lay between the germline ends. Germline V CDR1 and CDR2: SGDLS, YYNGEE. The chain's CDR3 is CASSVGDRSYEQYF. In nucleotides, the CDR3 is TGTGCCAGCAGCGTAGGCGACCGGAGTTACGAGCAGTACTTC. Variable domain in full (rest from reference TRBV9 and TRBJ2-7): DSGVTQTPKHLITATGQRVTLRCSPRSGDLSVYWYQQSLDQGLQFLIQYYNGEERAKGNILERFSAQQFPDLHSELNLSSLELGDSALYFCASSVGDRSYEQYFGPGTRLTVT.

This clonotype was observed many times. The DNA for the CDR3 is TGTGCCAGCTCTCCCCCAGGGAGGGGCACCGGGGAGCTGTTTTTT. Its protein is CASSPPGRGTGELFF. This chain links TRBV25-1 with TRBJ2-2; 7 bases map to TRBD2. With V trimmed by 8 bases and J by 4 bases, 10 bases remained unmatched. Germline CDR1 MGHDK, CDR2 SYGVNS. This CDR3 has 15 amino acids.

This clonotype has more than one count but fewer than ten. V gene TRBV18 combines with J gene TRBJ2-2; D is uncertain. The CDR3 is 14 residues long. V gave up 1 base and J gave up 7 bases, with 10 bases separating them. The germline gives CDR1 KGHSH, CDR2 LQKENI. The CDR3 DNA follows: TGTGCCAGCTCACCACTAGGTGGTCGCGGGGAGCTGTTTTTT. It translates to CASSPLGGRGELFF.

The CDR3 protein is CASSPGTGLNTEAFF. In DNA form, the CDR3 reads TGCGCCAGCAGCCCAGGGACAGGGTTGAACACTGAAGCTTTCTTT. The chain recombines TRBV4-3 with TRBJ1-1; TRBD1 aligns across 9 bases. This CDR3 comprises 15 residues. Germline CDR1 is LGHNA and CDR2 is YSLEER. After removal of 4 bases from V and 0 bases from J, the junction contained 3 bases not matched to a gene.

This clonotype was counted a few times. The chain carries TRBV6-1 and TRBJ2-3; 10 bases agree with TRBD2. With 6 bases clipped from V and 4 bases from J, the junction kept 10 bases outside the gene matches. The germline V gene has CDR1 MNHNS and CDR2 SASEGT. This CDR3 has 16 residues. CDR3: CASRHPAGGGPDTQYF. CDR3 DNA: TGTGCCAGCAGGCACCCAGCGGGGGGGGGACCAGATACGCAGTATTTT.

This rearrangement joins TRBV9 to TRBJ2-7; TRBD2 matches at 12 bases. From germline, CDR1 is SGDLS and CDR2 YYNGEE. The CDR3 is 15 amino acids. The trim removed 3 bases at V and 4 bases at J, leaving 5 bases unmatched. CDR3 coding DNA: TGTGCCAGCAGCGCAGGGACTAGCGGGTTTTACGAGCAGTACTTC. Amino acids: CASSAGTSGFYEQYF.

The rearrangement joins TRBV5-1 to TRBJ2-2; 10 bases agree with TRBD2. The CDR3 extends over 14 amino acids. Germline V gene sequence: CDR1 SGHRS, CDR2 YFSETQ. V dropped 4 bases and J dropped 6; count of bases not matched to a gene: 3. The CDR3 protein is CASSPGLASGELFF. The DNA of the CDR3 is TGCGCCAGCAGCCCGGGACTAGCGTCCGGGGAGCTGTTTTTT.

This clonotype was recorded a few times. CDR3 nucleotides: TGTGCCACCAGCCTCTTGACCGGGGAGCTGTTTTTT. This translates into CATSLLTGELFF. This sequence joins TRBV24-1 and TRBJ2-2; D is unclear. The CDR3 contains 12 residues. The germline V gene encodes CDR1 KGHDR and CDR2 SFDVKD. Trimming took 7 bases from V and 5 from J, leaving 7 bases between them.

The V call is TRBV20-1, the J call TRBJ1-1, with 8 positions matching TRBD1. In germline, CDR1 is DFQATT, CDR2 SNEGSKA (reference sequence). This CDR3 is built from 13 residues. Losses at the gene ends were 4 bases for V and 3 bases for J; bases not matched to a gene: 4. In nucleotides, the CDR3 is TGCAGTGCTAACCAGGGGGCGGACACTGAAGCTTTCTTT. The encoded protein is CSANQGADTEAFF.

The chain has TRBV7-2 and TRBJ2-7; D is perhaps TRBD2 (6 bases). Trimming took 3 bases from V and 2 from J, leaving 11 bases between them. In germline, CDR1 is SGHTA, CDR2 FQGNSA. This CDR3 contains 14 residues. The DNA for the CDR3 is TGTGCCAGCAGCTTTGGTGCGGGGACCTACGAGCAGTACTTC. This translates into CASSFGAGTYEQYF.

This clonotype has more than one count but fewer than ten. J is TRBJ2-1 and V is TRBV3-1; D is perhaps TRBD2 (5 bases). V was trimmed by 5 bases and J by 7 bases, leaving 6 bases between them. Germline-derived CDR1 and CDR2 are LGHDT and YNNKEL (reference sequence). This CDR3 has 11 amino acids. The chain's CDR3 is CASSTSNEQFF. Here the CDR3 DNA reads TGTGCCAGCAGCACTAGTAATGAGCAGTTCTTC.

V and J are TRBV28 and TRBJ1-6; no definite D call. Germline V gene data show CDR1 as MDHEN and CDR2 as SYDVKM. V was trimmed by 6 bases and J by 7 bases, leaving 25 bases between them. This CDR3 spans 18 amino acids. The CDR3: CASSPGIFRVGTNSPLHF. CDR3 DNA: TGTGCCAGCAGCCCGGGGATTTTTAGGGTAGGCACCAATTCACCCCTCCACTTT.

This chain joins TRBV28 and TRBJ2-1; 8 bases map to TRBD2. The CDR3 consists of 16 residues. Trimming cost V 5 bases and J 5 bases; bases outside gene matches: 11. Germline values: CDR1 MDHEN, CDR2 SYDVKM. The DNA for the CDR3 is TGTGCCAGCAGTACGTCCCAGCGGGGGAATGACAATGAGCAGTTCTTC. This gives the protein CASSTSQRGNDNEQFF.

The sample holds a few counts of this clonotype. This rearrangement joins TRBV12-3 or TRBV12-4 to TRBJ1-6, with no clear D. This CDR3 has 15 amino acids. The V and J ends lost 3 bases and 8 bases respectively, with 14 bases between them. CDR3 protein: CASSLGWEPYSPLHF. CDR3 bases: TGTGCCAGCAGTTTGGGGTGGGAGCCCTATTCACCCCTCCACTTT.